The next 10 T cell receptor beta chains were all read from a single sample in a study of cytomegalovirus exposure and HLA in healthy donors. PCR involved 60 Vbeta and 13 Jbeta primers. Using immunoSEQ multiplex PCR, the repertoire was profiled, and TCRdb retains in-frame clones only, with some absent. The repertoire includes 190,000 or so clones, 80% of them detected once, and around 0.69% sits in the top ten. The sample taken for sequencing was PBMCs. These receptors were collected from a boy between 10 and 17 years old in good health and CMV-seronegative.

This clone was detected only a few times. This chain uses TRBV21-1 with TRBJ1-2; the D segment call TRBD1 is taken from the table without a DNA check. TRBV21-1 is labeled a pseudogene. CDR3 length equals 12 residues. The CDR3 protein is CAARTATYGYTF. As DNA, the CDR3 is TGTGCCGCCCGGACAGCCACCTATGGCTACACCTTC.

This clone has a single count. The chain recombines TRBV7-9 with TRBJ1-2, with D perhaps matching TRBD1 (6 bases). The germline gives CDR1 SEHNR, CDR2 FQNEAQ (reference sequence). This CDR3 has 17 residues. V was trimmed by 5 bases and J by 5 bases, leaving 24 bases between them. CDR3 protein: CASSRRGGVFSSYGYTF. The DNA of the CDR3 is TGTGCCAGCAGCCGGCGGGGGGGCGTCTTTTCCTCATATGGCTACACCTTC.

The genes are TRBV25-1 and TRBJ1-2; 7 bases fit TRBD1. Per germline, CDR1 MGHDK and CDR2 SYGVNS. The V and J ends lost 2 bases and 1 base, in that order; junction bases with no gene match: 4. The CDR3 is made up of 15 amino acids. The CDR3 is CASSEIQGVNYGYTF. DNA of the CDR3: TGTGCCAGCAGTGAAATCCAGGGGGTTAACTATGGCTACACCTTC.

The J gene is TRBJ1-6, the V gene TRBV5-6; 10 nucleotides match TRBD1. The germline V gene encodes CDR1 SGHDT and CDR2 YYEEEE. Unmatched junction bases numbered 7, after V lost 5 bases and J lost 8 bases. The CDR3 contains 15 residues. In DNA form, the CDR3 reads TGTGCCAGCAGTAAGGGACAGGGGAAGGATTCACCCCTCCACTTT. Amino acid sequence: CASSKGQGKDSPLHF.

V gene TRBV5-5 combines with J gene TRBJ1-1; a possible D gene is TRBD1 (6 bases). V was clipped by 4 bases and J by 1 base, with 23 bases between them. The CDR3 is 18 amino acids. Germline loops: CDR1 SGHKS, CDR2 YYEKEE (reference sequence). The CDR3 DNA is TGTGCCAGCAGCCATTCCGACCTCGGGACACATTGGAACACTGAAGCTTTCTTT. Residues: CASSHSDLGTHWNTEAFF.

This clone turned up a few times. The J gene is TRBJ2-5, the V gene TRBV6-6; the D gene is possibly TRBD1 (5 bases). V was shortened by 0 bases and J by 2 bases, with 13 bases between the two germline ends. The CDR3 has 16 residues. In germline, CDR1 is MNHNY, CDR2 SVGAGI (reference sequence). The CDR3 is CASSYSQGVYQETQYF. The CDR3 coding sequence is TGTGCCAGCAGTTACTCCCAGGGCGTCTATCAAGAGACCCAGTACTTC.

This chain connects TRBV5-4 to TRBJ2-1; 7 positions match TRBD2. The germline CDR1 and CDR2 sequences are SGHNT and YYREEE (reference sequence). There are 12 residues in the CDR3. Trimming cost V 4 bases and J 10 bases; bases outside gene matches: 5. CDR3 nucleotide sequence: TGTGCCAGCAGCCCTCCGGGGGGAGAGCAGTTCTTC. Protein: CASSPPGGEQFF.

In this sample, this clone turned up a few times. V and J are TRBV27 and TRBJ2-7; D not certain. With 3 bases removed from V and 5 bases from J, the gap between germline ends came to 14 bases. Per the germline V gene, CDR1 is MNHEY and CDR2 is SMNVEV (reference sequence). The CDR3 loop spans 14 amino acids. As DNA, the CDR3 is TGTGCCAGCAGTTTTAGTCTAGGATACGACGAGCAGTACTTC. This gives the protein CASSFSLGYDEQYF.

The chain joins TRBV11-3 to TRBJ1-2; D perhaps matches TRBD1 (6 bases). The CDR3 contains 14 residues. V was cut by 4 bases and J by 2 bases, with 11 bases left in between. The germline CDR1 and CDR2 sequences are SGHNT and YENEEA. CDR3 DNA sequence: TGTGCCAGCAGCTCCCTCAGGGGAAACTATGGCTACACCTTC. Translating gives CASSSLRGNYGYTF.

Remarks on this clone: The junction shows a germline mismatch at one end, possibly a read error. The chain has TRBV7-9 and TRBJ2-1; no firm D call. The CDR3 spans 17 residues. Germline-derived CDR1 and CDR2 are SEHNR and FQNEAQ (reference sequence). The CDR3 nucleotides are TGTTCCAGCAGCAACCCAGACGATCCTGACACCTACAATGAGCAGTTCTTC. Protein: CSSSNPDDPDTYNEQFF. Looking up the rest from reference TRBV7-9 and TRBJ2-1 gives the full variable domain: DTGVSQNPRHKITKRGQNVTFRCDPISEHNRLYWYRQTLGQGPEFLTYFQNEAQLEKSRLLSDRFSAERPKGSFSTLEIQRTEQGDSAMYLCSSSNPDDPDTYNEQFFGPGTRLTVL.